What follows is one T cell receptor beta chain and its context. Its antigen is unidentified. The data are from a study of chemoradiotherapy in HPV16-positive cancers. The overall study: Candidate HPV-specific clones and shared TCR motifs came from a couple of HPV16-positive patients. Study-level findings and limits: HPV-responsive T-cell expansion during chemoradiotherapy was linked to improved recurrence-free survival in HPV16-positive patients. The functional HPV-specific definition rests on just two HPV16-positive patients. Candidate HPV-specific clones and E7-related TCR motifs grew in tumor during treatment.

The repertoire was sequenced with immunoSEQ multiplex PCR; TCRdb's copy has only in-frame clones and lacks some. Here the sample spans about 16,000 clones, about 73% being singletons. CDR1 MDHEN and CDR2 SYDVKM come from the germline V gene. V gave up 8 bases and J gave up 7 bases, with 9 bases separating them. There are 12 residues in the CDR3. V and J are TRBV28 and TRBJ1-6; no reliable D call. Sequences were derived from tumor tissue, sampled from a patient who underwent chemoradiotherapy. The receptor comes from a human donor with HPV-associated anogenital cancer. The CDR3 nucleotides read TGTGCCAGCGGCCGGCCCAATTCACCCCTCCACTTT. It specifies CASGRPNSPLHF.